These T cell receptor beta chains were read from a single sample in a study of PD-L1 blockade in urothelial cancer. Generated by immunoSEQ multiplex PCR, the TCRdb table keeps only in-frame clones and is missing some. This sample has around 100,000 clones; about 85% occur once, and the top ten carry 2% to 2.5%. This material consisted of PBMCs, taken around atezolizumab (anti-PD-L1) treatment. All receptors come from a man between 50 and 59 years old with urothelial cancer. The CDR3 runs from the conserved cysteine through the conserved F or W. A D gene is named only where the DNA matches it firmly. A row's size may be missing; if present it is once, few, many or a size class.

j_gene	abundance	d_gene	v_gene	CDR3aa	CDR3nt
TRBJ2-5	NA	TRBD2	TRBV7-9	CASSHTSGRARNQETQYF	TGTGCCAGCAGTCACACTAGCGGGAGGGCCAGGAACCAAGAGACCCAGTACTTC
TRBJ2-5	NA	TRBD2	TRBV5-4	CASSSGLAGERETQHF	TGTGCCAGCAGCTCGGGACTAGCGGGAGAACGGGAGACCCAGCACTTC
TRBJ2-1	NA	NA	TRBV5-1	CASSPGNHNEQFF	TGCGCCAGCAGCCCAGGAAACCATAATGAGCAGTTCTTC
TRBJ2-1	NA	TRBD2	TRBV14	CASSLWTSSLSYNEQFF	TGTGCCAGCAGCCTCTGGACTAGTAGCTTATCCTACAATGAGCAGTTCTTC
TRBJ1-1	NA	TRBD1	TRBV10-3	CAISESQGDRGRQAFF	TGTGCCATCAGTGAGTCACAAGGGGACAGGGGGCGTCAAGCTTTCTTT
TRBJ1-5	NA	TRBD1	TRBV19	CASTNGTGSSQPQHF	TGTGCCAGTACCAACGGGACAGGGTCTTCCCAGCCCCAGCATTTT
TRBJ1-5	once	NA	TRBV19	CASSIDGGGRVRAQPQHF	TGTGCCAGTAGTATTGACGGTGGAGGAAGGGTGCGTGCTCAGCCCCAGCATTTT
TRBJ1-5	few	NA	TRBV4-2	CASSQGADYSNQPQHF	TGTGCCAGCAGCCAAGGGGCTGATTATAGCAATCAGCCCCAGCATTTT
TRBJ2-7	NA	NA	TRBV5-5	CASSLVVAGLGEQYF	TGTGCCAGCAGCTTGGTTGTGGCAGGGTTAGGCGAGCAGTACTTC
TRBJ1-1	once	NA	TRBV5-5	CASSLVGRATEAFF	TGTGCCAGCAGCTTAGTAGGGAGGGCTACTGAAGCTTTCTTT
TRBJ2-1	NA	NA	TRBV9	CASSVGTYNEQFF	TGTGCCAGCAGCGTAGGAACTTACAATGAGCAGTTCTTC
TRBJ2-3	NA	NA	TRBV6-6	CASSSVWAGVTDTQYF	TGTGCCAGCAGTTCGGTTTGGGCAGGGGTGACAGATACGCAGTATTTT
TRBJ1-1	NA	NA	TRBV29-1	CSVLGQNTEAFF	TGCAGCGTGCTAGGACAGAACACTGAAGCTTTCTTT
TRBJ2-1	NA	NA	TRBV30	CALTFLSYNEQFF	TGTGCCTTGACATTTCTCTCCTACAATGAGCAGTTCTTC
TRBJ2-5	NA	NA	TRBV18	CASSPPGGVQETQYF	TGTGCCAGCTCACCACCTGGCGGAGTACAAGAGACCCAGTACTTC
TRBJ1-2	once	TRBD1	TRBV18	CASSPLGQMRTNYGYTF	TGTGCCAGCTCACCTTTGGGACAGATGAGGACTAACTATGGCTACACCTTC
TRBJ1-5	NA	NA	TRBV28	CASRKQGYQPQHF	TGTGCCAGCCGAAAACAGGGATATCAGCCCCAGCATTTT
TRBJ2-1	NA	TRBD2	TRBV15	CATSFRREGSYNEQFF	TGTGCCACCAGCTTCAGGCGGGAGGGCTCCTACAATGAGCAGTTCTTC
TRBJ2-1	NA	TRBD2	TRBV11-3	CASSLDLVWLAGGGDEQFF	TGTGCCAGCAGCTTAGATCTAGTGTGGCTAGCGGGAGGCGGAGATGAGCAGTTCTTC
TRBJ2-3	NA	NA	TRBV25-1	CASSERETYTDTQYF	TGTGCCAGCAGTGAACGGGAGACCTATACAGATACGCAGTATTTT
TRBJ1-6	NA	NA	TRBV10-2	CASSLGQNNSPLHF	TGCGCCAGCAGTCTGGGGCAGAATAATTCACCCCTCCACTTT
TRBJ1-2	NA	NA	TRBV5-1	CASSLGAQKTGYTF	TGCGCCAGCAGCCTAGGGGCCCAGAAGACGGGCTACACCTTC
TRBJ1-2	NA	NA	TRBV28	CASSPVGLANYGYTF	TGTGCCAGCAGCCCCGTCGGGTTAGCTAACTATGGCTACACCTTC
TRBJ2-2	NA	NA	TRBV28	CASLGGGGNTGELFF	TGTGCCAGCCTGGGGGGGGGCGGGAACACCGGGGAGCTGTTTTTT
TRBJ1-5	few	NA	TRBV2	CASSEARQGGNQPQHF	TGTGCCAGCAGTGAAGCCCGGCAGGGTGGCAATCAGCCCCAGCATTTT